This TCR beta chain was captured by sequencing in a study of regulatory T cells in long-lasting Graves disease. The CDR3 covers 15 residues. With 3 bases removed from V and 5 bases from J, the gap between germline ends came to 12 bases. Germline V gene sequence: CDR1 KGHDR, CDR2 SFDVKD. HTBI primers from iRepertoire and Arm-PCR of CDR3 regions yielded the TCR beta libraries. TCRdb re-called the multiplex PCR reads through MiXCR, storing one row per CDR3 protein. The profile shows about 470,000 distinct CDR3 sequences, more than 20% of them singletons. Documented time point: persistent/refractory GD, antithyroid drugs over 5 years with positive TRAb. RNA extracted from PBMCs served as the sequencing template.

The V gene is TRBV24-1, the J gene TRBJ2-2; tentatively, D is TRBD2 (6 bases). The sequenced sample was peripheral blood mononuclear cells (PBMCs), obtained when the disease was refractory, from a patient treated with antithyroid drugs. This TCR was sampled from a female donor with Graves disease. Here the CDR3 reads CATSDAGLNTGELFF. CDR3 DNA sequence: TGTGCCACCAGTGATGCGGGGCTCAATACCGGGGAGCTGTTTTTT.